This T cell receptor (beta chain) originates from a study of T cells in localized non-small cell lung cancer. General study results and limits: The highest T cell clonality was in uninvolved adjacent lung, above tumor. Out of the top 100 tumor clones, a median around 60 were seen in adjacent lung. Tumor samples were not multi-region, leaving intratumor heterogeneity unexcluded. A higher density of T cells in blood coincided with extended overall survival.

Produced via immunoSEQ multiplex PCR; TCRdb's table is partial and in-frame only. The sample has 72,000 or so clones; about 90% are singletons. A word on this clone: What it binds is unknown.

Sequencing was performed on peripheral blood, taken before any cancer treatment. This TCR derives from a male donor aged 60 or older with stage III squamous cell lung carcinoma.

This CDR3 is CASSLGLAGGSTDTQYF. The CDR3 region has the DNA TGTGCCAGCAGCCTGGGACTAGCGGGAGGGAGCACAGATACGCAGTATTTT. The chain couples TRBV4-2 to TRBJ2-3, with 16 bases fitting TRBD2. Germline values: CDR1 LGHNA, CDR2 YNFKEQ. Trimming cost V 4 bases and J 0 bases; bases outside gene matches: 1. The CDR3 spans 17 residues.